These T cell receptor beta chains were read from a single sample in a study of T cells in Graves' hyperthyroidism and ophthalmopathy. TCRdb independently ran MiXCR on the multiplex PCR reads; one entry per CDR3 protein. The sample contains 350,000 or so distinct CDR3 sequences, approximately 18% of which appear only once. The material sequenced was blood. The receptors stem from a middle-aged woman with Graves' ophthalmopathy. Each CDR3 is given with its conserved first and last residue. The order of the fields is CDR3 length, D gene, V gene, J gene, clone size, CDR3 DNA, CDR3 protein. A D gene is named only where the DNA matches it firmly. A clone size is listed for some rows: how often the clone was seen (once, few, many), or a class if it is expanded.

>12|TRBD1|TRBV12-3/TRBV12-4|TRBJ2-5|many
TGTGCCAGCAGTTTAGGGGGACAGCCGAAGGACTTC
CASSLGGQPKDF
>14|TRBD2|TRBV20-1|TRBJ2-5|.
TGCAGTGCTACTGCGGGAGGCACCGGAGAGACCCAGTACTTC
CSATAGGTGETQYF
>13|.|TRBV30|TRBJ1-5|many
TGTGCCTGGAGTCGTAAAGCCGATCAGCCCCAGCATTTT
CAWSRKADQPQHF
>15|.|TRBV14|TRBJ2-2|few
TGTGCCAGCAGCCAAGAGCTATTGGGGACCGGGGAGCTGTTTTTT
CASSQELLGTGELFF
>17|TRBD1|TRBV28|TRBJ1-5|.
TGTGCCAGCAGCCAACCCGTTGGACAGGGCGGCAATCAGCCCCAGCATTTT
CASSQPVGQGGNQPQHF
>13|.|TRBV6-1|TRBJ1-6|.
TGTGCCAGCACCCAAAAAAATAATTCACCCCTCCACTTT
CASTQKNNSPLHF
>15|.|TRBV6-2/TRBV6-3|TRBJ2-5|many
TGTGCCAGCAGTTCCGACGGGAAGAGGCAAGAGACCCAGTACTTC
CASSSDGKRQETQYF
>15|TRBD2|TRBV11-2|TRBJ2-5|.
TGTGCCAGCAGCTTTGGTAGCGGGTACCAAGAGACCCAGTACTTC
CASSFGSGYQETQYF
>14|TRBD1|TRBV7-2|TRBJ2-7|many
TGTGCCAGCAGCTTACTAGGGGGCTCCTACGGGCAGTACTTC
CASSLLGGSYGQYF
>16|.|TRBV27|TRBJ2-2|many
TGTGCCAGCAGTCAAAGGAGGGGCCTGAACACCGGGGAGCTGTTTTTT
CASSQRRGLNTGELFF
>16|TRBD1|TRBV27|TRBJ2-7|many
TGTGCCAGCAGTTGGGACCGGGACAGGCCCTCCTACGAGCAGTACTTC
CASSWDRDRPSYEQYF
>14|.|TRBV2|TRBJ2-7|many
TGTGCCAGCAGTGAATACGGGGGTATCTACGAGCAGTACTTC
CASSEYGGIYEQYF
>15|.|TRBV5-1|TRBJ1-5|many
TGCGCCAGCAGCTTGGAACCGGCGGGCAATCAGCCCCAGCATTTT
CASSLEPAGNQPQHF
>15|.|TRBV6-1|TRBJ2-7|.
TGTGCCAGCAGTGGAAGGGGGGGGGTGTCCTACGAGCAGTACTTC
CASSGRGGVSYEQYF
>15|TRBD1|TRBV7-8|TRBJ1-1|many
TGTGCCAGCAGCAGGAACAGGGGGATGAACACTGAAGCTTTCTTT
CASSRNRGMNTEAFF
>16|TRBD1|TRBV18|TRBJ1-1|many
TGTGCCAGCTCACCGTGGGACAGGGGGCGAAGCACTGAAGCTTTCTTT
CASSPWDRGRSTEAFF
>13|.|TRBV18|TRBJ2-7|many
TGTGCCAGCTCACTTCGAGCCGGGGACGAGCAGTACTTC
CASSLRAGDEQYF
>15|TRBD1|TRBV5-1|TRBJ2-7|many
TGCGCCAGCAGCATCTCCCCGGACAGGACCCACGAGCAGTACTTC
CASSISPDRTHEQYF
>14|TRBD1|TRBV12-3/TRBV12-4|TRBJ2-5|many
TGTGCCTGTTCAAGACAGGGGGTACGAGAGACCCAGTACTTC
CACSRQGVRETQYF
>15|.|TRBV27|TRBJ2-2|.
TGTGCCAGCAGCGTGGGGACAATAAACACCGGGGAGCTGTTTTTT
CASSVGTINTGELFF
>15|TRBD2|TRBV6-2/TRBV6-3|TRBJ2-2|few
TGTGCCAGCAGTTTCACTAGCGGGAGCACCGGGGAGCTGTTTTTT
CASSFTSGSTGELFF
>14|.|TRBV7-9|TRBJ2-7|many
TGTGCCAGCAGCCGATCGGCAGGGGCCCACGAGCAGTACTTC
CASSRSAGAHEQYF
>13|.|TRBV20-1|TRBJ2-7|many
TGCAGTGGCCGACCGACAGGAACCTACGAGCAGTACTTC
CSGRPTGTYEQYF
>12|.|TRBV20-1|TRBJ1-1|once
TGCAGTGCTAGTCTGGCAGGCGCTGAAGCTTTCTTT
CSASLAGAEAFF
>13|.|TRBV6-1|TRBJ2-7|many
TGTGCCAGCAGGGCAACAGGGTTTTACGAGCAGTACTTC
CASRATGFYEQYF
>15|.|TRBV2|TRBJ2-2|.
TGTGCCAGCAGTCCTGCCCTAGGGAGCCCCGGGGAGCTGTTTTTT
CASSPALGSPGELFF
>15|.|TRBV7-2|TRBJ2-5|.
TGTGCCAGCAGCTCCCGACAGGTCCCCAAAGAGACCCAGTACTTC
CASSSRQVPKETQYF
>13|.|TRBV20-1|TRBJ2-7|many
TGCAGTGCTAGACGATCCCTCTCCTACGAGCAGTACTTC
CSARRSLSYEQYF
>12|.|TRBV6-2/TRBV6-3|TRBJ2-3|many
TGTGCCAGCACAGACCGCACGAGCACGCAGTATTTT
CASTDRTSTQYF
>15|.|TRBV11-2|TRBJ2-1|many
TGTGCCAGCAGCCTCGCCAATATAGCGAGAGAGGAGCAGTTCTTC
CASSLANIAREEQFF
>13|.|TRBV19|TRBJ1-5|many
TGTGCCAGTAGGAGACAGCCGAATCAGCCCCAGCATTTT
CASRRQPNQPQHF
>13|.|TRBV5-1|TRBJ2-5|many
TGCGCCAGCAGCCCCGGACTTCAAGAGACCCAGTACTTC
CASSPGLQETQYF
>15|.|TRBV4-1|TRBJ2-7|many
TGCGCCAGCAGCTCAACGTCGGGCCAGGTTCTCGAGCAGTACTTC
CASSSTSGQVLEQYF
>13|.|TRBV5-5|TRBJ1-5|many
TGTGCCAGCGACGGTGGGGAGAATCAGCCCCAGCATTTT
CASDGGENQPQHF
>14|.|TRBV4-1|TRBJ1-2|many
TGCGCCAGCAGCCAAGTGAAATCGGACTATGGCTACACCTTC
CASSQVKSDYGYTF
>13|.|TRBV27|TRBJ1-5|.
TGTGCCAGCAGTCCCGACAGATTTCAGCCCCAGCATTTT
CASSPDRFQPQHF
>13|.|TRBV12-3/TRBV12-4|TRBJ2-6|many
TGTGCCAGTTTTCACTCTGGGGCCAACGTCCTGACTTTC
CASFHSGANVLTF
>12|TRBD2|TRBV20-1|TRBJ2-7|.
TGCAGTGCTAGAGGCACTAGCGGCGAGCAGTACTTC
CSARGTSGEQYF
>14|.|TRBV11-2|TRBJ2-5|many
TGTGCCAGCAGCCCCCACATAGAACAAGAGACCCAGTACTTC
CASSPHIEQETQYF
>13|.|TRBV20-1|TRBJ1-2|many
TGCAGTGCTAGAGCCAACAGGGACTATGGCTACACCTTC
CSARANRDYGYTF
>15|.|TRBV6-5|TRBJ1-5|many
TGTGCCAGCAGTTACTCTAGGAATAGCAATCAGCCCCAGCATTTT
CASSYSRNSNQPQHF
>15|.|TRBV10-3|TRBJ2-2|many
TGTGCCACCCTCGGGGCAGGGATGGGAACCGGGGAGCTGTTTTTT
CATLGAGMGTGELFF
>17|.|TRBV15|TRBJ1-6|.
TGTTCCACCAGCAGAAAGCTTGCAAGCTCCTATAATTCACCCCTCCACTTT
CSTSRKLASSYNSPLHF
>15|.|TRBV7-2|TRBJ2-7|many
TGTGCCAGCAGCCCACCGCCGGGAAGAGCCTACGAGCAGTACTTC
CASSPPPGRAYEQYF
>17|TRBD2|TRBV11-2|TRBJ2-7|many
TGTGCCAGCAGCCCAGGACTAGCGGGAGGCCCCCCCTACGAGCAGTACTTC
CASSPGLAGGPPYEQYF
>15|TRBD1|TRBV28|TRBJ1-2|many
TGTGCCAGCAGCACCAGACAGGGCCGGAGCTATGGCTACACCTTC
CASSTRQGRSYGYTF
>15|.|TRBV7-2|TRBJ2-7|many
TGTGCCAGCAGCTTCTCCCCGGGCGGAACCTACGAGCAGTACTTC
CASSFSPGGTYEQYF
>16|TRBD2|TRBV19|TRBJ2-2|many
TGTGCCAGTAGTATCGCTAGCGGGAGAAAAACCGGGGAGCTGTTTTTT
CASSIASGRKTGELFF
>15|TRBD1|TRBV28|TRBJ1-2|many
TGTGCCAGCAGTGGAACCGGGACAGGGCCTAGTGGCTACACCTTC
CASSGTGTGPSGYTF